Following are 14 T cell receptor beta chains from one sample sequenced in a study of T cell changes during pregnancy in multiple sclerosis. Here immunoSEQ multiplex PCR was the method, and the copy in TCRdb shows in-frame clones only, minus some. The profile shows tens of thousands of clones, about 92% of them singletons. The sequences come from CD8+ T cells from peripheral blood mononuclear cells, collected in the third trimester of pregnancy. The receptors were sampled from a female donor in good health, enrolled as a control in a pregnancy study.

This chain connects TRBV5-4 to TRBJ1-1, with 7 bases matching TRBD1. The CDR3 contains 17 residues. Germline loops: CDR1 SGHNT, CDR2 YYREEE (reference sequence). V lost 4 bases and J lost 3; bases outside the gene matches: 15. DNA for the CDR3: TGTGCCAGCAGCGGGGGACAGCCCATTACCTTTGACACTGAAGCTTTCTTT. This translates into CASSGGQPITFDTEAFF.

This chain connects TRBV19 to TRBJ2-7, with TRBD1 matching 9 bases. The CDR3 covers 17 residues. V trimming: 0 bases; J trimming: 0 bases; junction bases outside the gene matches: 6. The germline gives CDR1 LNHDA, CDR2 SQIVND (reference sequence). This CDR3 is CASSIDRRDRASYEQYF. In DNA, the CDR3 is TGTGCCAGTAGTATAGATCGGAGGGACAGGGCCTCCTACGAGCAGTACTTC. Together with reference TRBV19 and TRBJ2-7, the CDR3 gives the full variable domain: DGGITQSPKYLFRKEGQNVTLSCEQNLNHDAMYWYRQDPGQGLRLIYYSQIVNDFQKGDIAEGYSVSREKKESFPLTVTSAQKNPTAFYLCASSIDRRDRASYEQYFGPGTRLTVT.

The CDR3 DNA sequence: TGTGCCAGCAGTCTAAGGAGGTCATCCAAAAACATTCAGTACTTC. Its translation is CASSLRRSSKNIQYF. The chain uses TRBV6-5 and TRBJ2-4, with D tentatively TRBD2 (5 bases). V was shortened by 5 bases and J by 2 bases, with 13 bases between the two germline ends. CDR1 and CDR2 (germline): MNHEY, SVGAGI. CDR3 length equals 15 residues.

This chain joins TRBV2 and TRBJ2-1; TRBD2 matches at 12 bases. Germline CDR1 is SNHLY and CDR2 is FYNNEI. J was trimmed by 3 bases and V by 6 bases; bases with no gene match: 3. The CDR3 sequence is 15 residues long. The CDR3 reads CASRLAGGNYNEQFF. In DNA form, the CDR3 reads TGTGCCAGCAGACTAGCGGGGGGAAACTACAATGAGCAGTTCTTC. Together with reference TRBV2 and TRBJ2-1, the CDR3 gives the full variable domain: EPEVTQTPSHQVTQMGQEVILRCVPISNHLYFYWYRQILGQKVEFLVSFYNNEISEKSEIFDDQFSVERPDGSNFTLKIRSTKLEDSAMYFCASRLAGGNYNEQFFGPGTRLTVL.

This clone was recorded only once. The chain has TRBV9 and TRBJ1-5, with D possibly matching TRBD1 (6 bases). Germline V gives CDR1 SGDLS, CDR2 YYNGEE. This CDR3 region has 14 residues. V was cut by 4 bases and J by 2 bases, with 10 bases left in between. The CDR3 DNA reads TGTGCCAGCAGCTTAGCAGGGGGCAATCAGCCCCAGCATTTT. Amino acid sequence: CASSLAGGNQPQHF.

This sequence joins TRBV15 and TRBJ2-7, with 8 bases lining up with TRBD1. The V gene end was trimmed by 0 bases and the J gene end by 1 base; junction bases not matched to a gene: 2. CDR1 is LNHNV and CDR2 is YYDKDF in the germline V gene (reference sequence). This CDR3 spans 15 amino acids. As DNA, the CDR3 is TGTGCCACCAGCAGAGATCGGGACAGGTCCTACGAGCAGTACTTC. Translation: CATSRDRDRSYEQYF.

V is TRBV2 and J is TRBJ2-7; 13 nucleotides match TRBD2. Per the germline V gene, CDR1 is SNHLY and CDR2 is FYNNEI. The V segment lost 7 bases and the J segment 0 bases; nucleotides outside the gene matches: 9. CDR3 length equals 17 residues. CDR3 nucleotide sequence: TGTGCCAGCAAAATGACTAGCGGGGGGACGACCTCCTACGAGCAGTACTTC. As protein: CASKMTSGGTTSYEQYF. Together with reference TRBV2 and TRBJ2-7, the CDR3 gives the full variable domain: EPEVTQTPSHQVTQMGQEVILRCVPISNHLYFYWYRQILGQKVEFLVSFYNNEISEKSEIFDDQFSVERPDGSNFTLKIRSTKLEDSAMYFCASKMTSGGTTSYEQYFGPGTRLTVT.

This clone appeared a single time. This chain links TRBV30 with TRBJ2-1; TRBD2 matches 9 bases. CDR1 is GTSNPN, CDR2 SVGIG, per germline (reference sequence). The J segment lost 4 bases and the V segment lost 8 bases, leaving 6 bases of the junction unmatched. This CDR3 has 13 residues. As DNA, the CDR3 is TGTGCCATCCGCGGGGGGGGGTACAATGAGCAGTTCTTC. It encodes CAIRGGGYNEQFF.

This clone appeared a few times. A clone one base away is much larger, so this may be a read error. The chain uses TRBV7-2 and TRBJ2-7; maybe TRBD1 (5 bases). CDR1 SGHTA and CDR2 FQGNSA come from the germline V gene. With 5 bases removed from V and 3 bases from J, the gap between germline ends came to 11 bases. The CDR3 is 13 residues long. The DNA for the CDR3 is TGTGCCAGCAGCGCCGACAGATTCTACGAGCAGTACTTC. It specifies CASSADRFYEQYF.

This clone was seen a handful of times. The chain links TRBV30 to TRBJ1-1, with a possible D match to TRBD1 (6 bases). The germline CDR1 and CDR2 sequences are GTSNPN and SVGIG (reference sequence). The CDR3 runs 14 residues. V shed 3 bases and J shed 0 bases, with 11 bases lying between them. The CDR3 DNA sequence: TGTGCCTGGAGAGGACAGCAGTTGAACACTGAAGCTTTCTTT. This translates into CAWRGQQLNTEAFF.

The J gene is TRBJ1-5, the V gene TRBV19; 8 positions agree with TRBD1. The CDR3 contains 16 residues. J was trimmed by 3 bases and V by 7 bases; bases with no gene match: 11. Germline V gives CDR1 LNHDA, CDR2 SQIVND (reference sequence). The CDR3 DNA sequence: TGTGCCAGTACCCCCGGACAGGGCGTTTCCAATCAGCCCCAGCATTTT. Translated: CASTPGQGVSNQPQHF.

The chain combines TRBV4-3 with TRBJ1-2, with 10 bases aligning to TRBD1. Trimming removed 1 base from V and 8 bases from J; junction bases left unmatched: 10. The germline gives CDR1 LGHNA, CDR2 YSLEER. CDR3 length: 16 residues. The CDR3 protein is CASSQGTGTGARGYTF. The DNA for the CDR3 is TGCGCCAGCAGCCAAGGAACGGGGACAGGGGCTCGAGGCTACACCTTC.

In the case of this clone: Additional DNA sequences in this sample encode the identical CDR3. This sequence joins TRBV27 and TRBJ1-1, with a weak D call TRBD1 (5 bases). The CDR3 contains 12 residues. CDR1 is MNHEY, CDR2 SMNVEV, per germline (reference sequence). V was pared by 6 bases and J by 1 base, with 6 bases between. In DNA form, the CDR3 reads TGTGCCAGCAGCACAGGGAACACTGAAGCTTTCTTT. The encoded protein is CASSTGNTEAFF.

This chain connects TRBV9 to TRBJ1-3; no firm D call. The germline V gene has CDR1 SGDLS and CDR2 YYNGEE. V lost 1 base and J lost 4, with 18 bases in between. This CDR3 is built from 17 residues. DNA for the CDR3: TGTGCCAGCAGCGTAACCCCGCCCGGGAGCGCCGGAAACACCATATATTTT. This encodes CASSVTPPGSAGNTIYF. Together with reference TRBV9 and TRBJ1-3, the CDR3 gives the full variable domain: DSGVTQTPKHLITATGQRVTLRCSPRSGDLSVYWYQQSLDQGLQFLIQYYNGEERAKGNILERFSAQQFPDLHSELNLSSLELGDSALYFCASSVTPPGSAGNTIYFGEGSWLTVV.